This T cell receptor (beta chain) was recorded in a study of cytomegalovirus exposure and HLA in healthy donors. Comment on this clone: Antigen unknown.

Both 60 Vbeta primers and 13 Jbeta primers went into the PCR. Some clones are missing from TCRdb's copy, which holds only in-frame ones; the method was immunoSEQ multiplex PCR. The sample records roughly 200,000 clones, about 83% being singletons. CDR1 is SGHAT and CDR2 is FQNNGV in the germline V gene. Trimming stripped 0 bases from V and 7 bases from J, with 12 bases between. The CDR3 is 14 amino acids. Findings of the study overall: For presence/absence analyses, sequencing depth was assumed to be roughly uniform across donors. For cytomegalovirus status, the classifier reportedly gave diagnoses with high specificity and sensitivity.

The chain combines TRBV11-2 with TRBJ1-2; D not resolved. Sequencing was carried out using PBMCs. This TCR derives from a female donor in good health and CMV-seronegative. The CDR3 DNA reads TGTGCCAGCAGCTTAGATCGAACCAGTGTTGGCTACACCTTC. This sequence encodes CASSLDRTSVGYTF.